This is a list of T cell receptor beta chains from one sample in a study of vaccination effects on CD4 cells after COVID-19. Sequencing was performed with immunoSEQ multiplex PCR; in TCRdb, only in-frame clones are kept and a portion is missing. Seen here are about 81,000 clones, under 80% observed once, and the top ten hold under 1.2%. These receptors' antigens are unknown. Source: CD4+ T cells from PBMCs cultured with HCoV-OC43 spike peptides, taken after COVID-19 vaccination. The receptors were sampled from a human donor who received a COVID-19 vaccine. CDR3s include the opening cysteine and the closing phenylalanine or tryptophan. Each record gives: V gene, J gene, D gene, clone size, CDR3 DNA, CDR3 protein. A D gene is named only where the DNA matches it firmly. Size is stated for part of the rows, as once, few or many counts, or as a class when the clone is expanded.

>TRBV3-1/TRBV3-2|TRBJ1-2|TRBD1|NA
TGTGCCAGCAGCCCGCTTGACAGGGGACTGAACTATGGCTACACCTTC
CASSPLDRGLNYGYTF
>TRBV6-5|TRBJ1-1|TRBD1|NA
TGTGCCAGCAGTTTCAGACAGGGCAACACTGAAGCTTTCTTT
CASSFRQGNTEAFF
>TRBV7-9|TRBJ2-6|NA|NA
TGTGCCAGCAGCTTAGTTCTGGGGGTGGCTGGGGCCAACGTCCTGACTTTC
CASSLVLGVAGANVLTF
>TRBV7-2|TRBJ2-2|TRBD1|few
TGTGCCAGCAGCCGGACAGGGAGGAACACCGGGGAGCTGTTTTTT
CASSRTGRNTGELFF
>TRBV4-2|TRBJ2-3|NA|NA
TGTGCCAGCAGCCAAGTGGTTCGTGACTACAATCGTCTGGGGCGGGATACGCAGTATTTT
CASSQVVRDYNRLGRDTQYF
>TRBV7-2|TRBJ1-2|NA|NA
TGTGCCAGCAGCTCAATAAAGGGAGGGGGCTACACCTTC
CASSSIKGGGYTF
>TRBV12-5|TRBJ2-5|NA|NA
TGTGCTAGTGGTTTGGTACACGGTAGCCCGGTCCAAGAGACCCAGTACTTC
CASGLVHGSPVQETQYF
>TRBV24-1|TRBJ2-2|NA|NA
TGTGCCACCAGCCAAAACAGGGCCGTGGGGGAGCTGTTTTTT
CATSQNRAVGELFF
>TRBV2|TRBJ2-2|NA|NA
TGTGCCAGCAGTGATTCAGGGCTAGGAACCGGGGAGCTGTTTTTT
CASSDSGLGTGELFF
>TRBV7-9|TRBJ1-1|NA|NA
TGTGCCAGCAGCTTCGAAGTTACGAACACTGAAGCTTTCTTT
CASSFEVTNTEAFF
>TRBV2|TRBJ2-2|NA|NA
TGTGCCAGCAGGAACGGCGGGGAGCTGTTTTTT
CASRNGGELFF
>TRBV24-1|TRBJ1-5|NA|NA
TGTGCCACCAGTGACTCAGGGCCGGCTTTCAATCAGCCCCAGCATTTT
CATSDSGPAFNQPQHF
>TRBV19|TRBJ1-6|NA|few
TGTGCCAGTAGTCAGCCTCGTTCACCCCTCCACTTT
CASSQPRSPLHF
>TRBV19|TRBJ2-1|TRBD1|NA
TGTGCCAGTAGTATGGGACAGCCTGGGGAGCAGTTCTTC
CASSMGQPGEQFF
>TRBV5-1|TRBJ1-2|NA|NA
TGCGCCAGCAGTTACGGGCAGGGAAGCGGCTACACCTTC
CASSYGQGSGYTF
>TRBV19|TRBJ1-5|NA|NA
TGTGCCAGTAGGTCCGTTCTCCCTATGAGCAATCAGCCCCAGCATTTT
CASRSVLPMSNQPQHF
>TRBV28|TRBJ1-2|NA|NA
TGTGCCAGCGAGGCAGGAGGCTATGGCTACACCTTC
CASEAGGYGYTF
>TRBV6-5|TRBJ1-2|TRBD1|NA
TGTGCCAGCAGTTACGCAGGGGGAAACTATGGCTACACCTTC
CASSYAGGNYGYTF